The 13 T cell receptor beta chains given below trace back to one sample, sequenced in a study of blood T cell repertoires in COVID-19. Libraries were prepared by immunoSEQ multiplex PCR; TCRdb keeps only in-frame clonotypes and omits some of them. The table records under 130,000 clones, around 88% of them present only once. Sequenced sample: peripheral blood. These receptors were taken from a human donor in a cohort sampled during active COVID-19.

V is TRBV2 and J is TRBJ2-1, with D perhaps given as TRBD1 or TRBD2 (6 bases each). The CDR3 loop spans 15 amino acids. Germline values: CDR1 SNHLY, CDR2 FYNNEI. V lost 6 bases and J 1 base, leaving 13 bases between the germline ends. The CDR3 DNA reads TGTGCCAGCAGGGAACAGGGACTGTCCTACAATGAGCAGTTCTTC. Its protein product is CASREQGLSYNEQFF.

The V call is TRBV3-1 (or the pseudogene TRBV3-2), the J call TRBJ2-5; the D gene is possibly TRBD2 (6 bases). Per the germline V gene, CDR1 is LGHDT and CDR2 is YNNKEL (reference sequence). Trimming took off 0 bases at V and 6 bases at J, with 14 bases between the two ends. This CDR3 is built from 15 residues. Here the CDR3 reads CASSQDWGEEKTQYF. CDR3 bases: TGTGCCAGCAGCCAAGATTGGGGGGAGGAGAAGACCCAGTACTTC.

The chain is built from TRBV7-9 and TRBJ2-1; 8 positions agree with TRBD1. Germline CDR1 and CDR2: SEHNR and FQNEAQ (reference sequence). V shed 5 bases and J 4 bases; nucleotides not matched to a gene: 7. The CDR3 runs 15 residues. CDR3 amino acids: CASSQRTGFYNEQFF. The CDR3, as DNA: TGTGCCAGCAGCCAAAGGACAGGGTTTTACAATGAGCAGTTCTTC. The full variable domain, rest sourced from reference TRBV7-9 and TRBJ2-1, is DTGVSQNPRHKITKRGQNVTFRCDPISEHNRLYWYRQTLGQGPEFLTYFQNEAQLEKSRLLSDRFSAERPKGSFSTLEIQRTEQGDSAMYLCASSQRTGFYNEQFFGPGTRLTVL.

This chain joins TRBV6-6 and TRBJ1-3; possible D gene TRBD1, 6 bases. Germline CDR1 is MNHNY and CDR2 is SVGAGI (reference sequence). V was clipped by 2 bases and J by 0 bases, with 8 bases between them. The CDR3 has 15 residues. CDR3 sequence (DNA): TGTGCCAGCAGTTACGGGGACACCTCTGGAAACACCATATATTTT. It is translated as CASSYGDTSGNTIYF.

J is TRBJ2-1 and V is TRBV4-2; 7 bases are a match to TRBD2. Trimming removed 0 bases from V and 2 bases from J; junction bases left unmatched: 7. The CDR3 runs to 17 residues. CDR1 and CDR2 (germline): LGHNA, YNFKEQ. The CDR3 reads CASSQEVWGGPYNEQFF. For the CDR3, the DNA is TGTGCCAGCAGCCAAGAGGTGTGGGGGGGTCCCTACAATGAGCAGTTCTTC.

CDR3 protein: CASSDDRGPQETQYF. The CDR3 DNA reads TGTGCCAGCAGTGACGACAGGGGTCCCCAAGAGACCCAGTACTTC. The gene calls are TRBV2 and TRBJ2-5; TRBD1 aligns across 8 bases. The CDR3 sequence is 15 residues long. The V gene end was trimmed by 3 bases and the J gene end by 1 base; junction bases not matched to a gene: 4. Germline V gene data show CDR1 as SNHLY and CDR2 as FYNNEI.

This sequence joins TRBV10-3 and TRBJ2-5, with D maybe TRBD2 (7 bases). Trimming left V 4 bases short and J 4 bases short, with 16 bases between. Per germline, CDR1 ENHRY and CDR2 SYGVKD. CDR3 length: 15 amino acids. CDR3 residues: CAISAEGGLAETQYF. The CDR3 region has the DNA TGTGCCATCAGTGCCGAGGGGGGGCTAGCAGAGACCCAGTACTTC.

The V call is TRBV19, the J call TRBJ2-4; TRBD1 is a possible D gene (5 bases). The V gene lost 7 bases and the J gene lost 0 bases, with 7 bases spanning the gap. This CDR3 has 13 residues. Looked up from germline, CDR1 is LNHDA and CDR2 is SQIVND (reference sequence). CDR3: CASTTAAKNIQYF. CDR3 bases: TGTGCCAGTACGACAGCAGCCAAAAACATTCAGTACTTC.

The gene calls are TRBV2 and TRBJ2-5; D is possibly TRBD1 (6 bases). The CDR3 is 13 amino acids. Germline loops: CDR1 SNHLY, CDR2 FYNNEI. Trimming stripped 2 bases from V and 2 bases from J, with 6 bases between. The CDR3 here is CASSEQGQETQYF. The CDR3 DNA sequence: TGTGCCAGCAGTGAACAGGGGCAAGAGACCCAGTACTTC.

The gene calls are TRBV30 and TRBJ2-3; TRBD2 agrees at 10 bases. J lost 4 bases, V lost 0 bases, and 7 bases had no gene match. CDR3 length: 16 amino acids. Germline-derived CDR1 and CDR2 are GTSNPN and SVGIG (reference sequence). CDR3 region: CAWSVAAGGIPDTQYF. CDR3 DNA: TGTGCCTGGAGTGTGGCAGCGGGAGGGATCCCAGATACGCAGTATTTT.

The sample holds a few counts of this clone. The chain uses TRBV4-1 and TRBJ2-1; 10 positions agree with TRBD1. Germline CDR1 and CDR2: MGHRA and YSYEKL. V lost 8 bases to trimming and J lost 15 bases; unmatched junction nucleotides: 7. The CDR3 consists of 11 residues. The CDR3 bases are TGCGCCAGCGGGGACAGGGGATGGCGGTTCTTC. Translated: CASGDRGWRFF.

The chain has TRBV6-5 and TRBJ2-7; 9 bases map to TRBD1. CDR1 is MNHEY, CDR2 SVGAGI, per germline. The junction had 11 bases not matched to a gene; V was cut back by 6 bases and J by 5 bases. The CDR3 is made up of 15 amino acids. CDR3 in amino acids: CASSLSGTGSHEQYF. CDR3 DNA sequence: TGTGCCAGCAGCCTCTCCGGGACAGGGTCCCACGAGCAGTACTTC.

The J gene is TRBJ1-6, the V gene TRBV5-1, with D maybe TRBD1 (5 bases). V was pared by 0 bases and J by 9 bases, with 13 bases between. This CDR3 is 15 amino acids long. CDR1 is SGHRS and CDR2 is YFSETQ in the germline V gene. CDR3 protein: CASSLVGGEGSPLHF. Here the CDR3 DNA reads TGCGCCAGCAGCTTGGTTGGAGGGGAAGGTTCACCCCTCCACTTT.